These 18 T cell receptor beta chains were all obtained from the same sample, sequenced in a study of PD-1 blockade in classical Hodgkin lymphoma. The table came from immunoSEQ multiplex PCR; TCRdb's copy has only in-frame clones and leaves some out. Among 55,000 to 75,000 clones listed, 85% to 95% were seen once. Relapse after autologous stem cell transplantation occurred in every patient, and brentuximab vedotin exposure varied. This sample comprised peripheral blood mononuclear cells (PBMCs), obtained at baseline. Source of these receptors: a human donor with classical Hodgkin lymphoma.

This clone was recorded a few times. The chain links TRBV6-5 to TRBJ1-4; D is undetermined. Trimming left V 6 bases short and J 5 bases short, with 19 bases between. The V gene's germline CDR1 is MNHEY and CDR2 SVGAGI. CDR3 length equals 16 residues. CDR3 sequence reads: CASRYPTAPVNEKLFF. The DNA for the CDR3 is TGTGCCAGCAGATACCCCACAGCTCCGGTAAATGAAAAACTGTTTTTT.

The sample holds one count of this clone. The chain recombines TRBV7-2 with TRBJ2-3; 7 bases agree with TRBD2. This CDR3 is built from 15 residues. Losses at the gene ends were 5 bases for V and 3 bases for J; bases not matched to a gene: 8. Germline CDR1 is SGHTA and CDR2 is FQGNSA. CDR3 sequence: CASSLAGVVTDTQYF. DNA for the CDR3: TGTGCCAGCAGCCTGGCGGGAGTGGTAACAGATACGCAGTATTTT. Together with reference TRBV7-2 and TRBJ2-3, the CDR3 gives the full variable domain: GAGVSQSPSNKVTEKGKDVELRCDPISGHTALYWYRQSLGQGLEFLIYFQGNSAPDKSGLPSDRFSAERTGGSVSTLTIQRTQQEDSAVYLCASSLAGVVTDTQYFGPGTRLTVL.

In DNA, the CDR3 is TGTGCCAGCAGCTTAGTGGTGGGGGTCAACACTGAAGCTTTCTTT. This sequence encodes CASSLVVGVNTEAFF. The rearrangement joins TRBV7-9 to TRBJ1-1, with D possibly matching TRBD1 (5 bases). V was pared by 1 base and J by 2 bases, with 11 bases between. The CDR3 is made up of 15 amino acids. CDR1 SEHNR and CDR2 FQNEAQ come from the germline V gene (reference sequence).

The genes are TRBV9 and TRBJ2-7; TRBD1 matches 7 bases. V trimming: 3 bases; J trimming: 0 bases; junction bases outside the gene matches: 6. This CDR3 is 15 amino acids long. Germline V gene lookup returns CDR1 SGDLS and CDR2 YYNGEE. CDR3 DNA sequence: TGTGCCAGCAGCGCGGGGACAGTAGGCTCCTACGAGCAGTACTTC. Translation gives CASSAGTVGSYEQYF.

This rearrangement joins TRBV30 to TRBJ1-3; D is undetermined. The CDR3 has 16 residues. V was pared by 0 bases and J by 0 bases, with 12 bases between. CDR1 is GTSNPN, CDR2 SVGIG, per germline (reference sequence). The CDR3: CAWSVERIYSGNTIYF. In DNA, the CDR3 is TGTGCCTGGAGTGTCGAAAGGATATACTCTGGAAACACCATATATTTT.

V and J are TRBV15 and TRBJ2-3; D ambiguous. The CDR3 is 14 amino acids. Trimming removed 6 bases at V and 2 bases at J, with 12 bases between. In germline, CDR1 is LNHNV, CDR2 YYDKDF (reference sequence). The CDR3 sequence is CATSTRLYTDTQYF. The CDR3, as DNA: TGTGCCACCAGTACTCGACTCTACACAGATACGCAGTATTTT.

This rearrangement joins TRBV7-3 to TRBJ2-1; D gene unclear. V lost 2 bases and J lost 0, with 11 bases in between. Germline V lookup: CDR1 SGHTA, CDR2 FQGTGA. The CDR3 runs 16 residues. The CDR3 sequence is CASSLDGTDSYNEQFF. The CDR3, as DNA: TGTGCCAGCAGCTTAGACGGCACGGACTCCTACAATGAGCAGTTCTTC.

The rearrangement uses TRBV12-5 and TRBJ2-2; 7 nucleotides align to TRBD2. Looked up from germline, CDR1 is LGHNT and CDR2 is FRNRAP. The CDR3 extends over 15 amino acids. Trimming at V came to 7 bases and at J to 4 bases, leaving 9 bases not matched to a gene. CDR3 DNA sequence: TGTGCTAGTGCCCGGGACGGACTAGGCACCGGGGAGCTGTTTTTT. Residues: CASARDGLGTGELFF.

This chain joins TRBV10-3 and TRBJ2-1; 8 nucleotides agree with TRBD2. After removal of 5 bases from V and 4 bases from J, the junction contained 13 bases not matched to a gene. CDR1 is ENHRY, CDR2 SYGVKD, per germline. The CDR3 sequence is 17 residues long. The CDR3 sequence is CAISLGEGLGLYNEQFF. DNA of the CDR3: TGTGCCATCAGTCTCGGGGAGGGACTAGGACTATACAATGAGCAGTTCTTC.

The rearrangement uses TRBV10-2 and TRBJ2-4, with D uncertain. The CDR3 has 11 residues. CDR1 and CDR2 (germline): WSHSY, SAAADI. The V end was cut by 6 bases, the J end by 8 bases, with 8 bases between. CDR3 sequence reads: CASRDLYIQYF. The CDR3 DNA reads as TGCGCCAGCAGAGACCTATACATTCAGTACTTC.

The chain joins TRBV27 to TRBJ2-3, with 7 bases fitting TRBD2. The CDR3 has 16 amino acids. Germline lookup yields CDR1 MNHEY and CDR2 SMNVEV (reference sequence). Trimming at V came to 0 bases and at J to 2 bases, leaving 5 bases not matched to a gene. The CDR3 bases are TGTGCCAGCAGTTTATCGGCGGGAGAGCCCACAGATACGCAGTATTTT. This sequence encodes CASSLSAGEPTDTQYF.

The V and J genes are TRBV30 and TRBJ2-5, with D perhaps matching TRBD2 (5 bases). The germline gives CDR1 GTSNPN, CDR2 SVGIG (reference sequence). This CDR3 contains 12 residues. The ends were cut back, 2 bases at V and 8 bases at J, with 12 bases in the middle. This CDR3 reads CAWSSDRETQYF. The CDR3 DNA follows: TGTGCCTGGAGTAGCGACCGGGAAACCCAGTACTTC.

The CDR3, as DNA: TGTGCCAGCAGTTTTAGTTTTTATAGCAATCAGCCCCAGCATTTT. Translated: CASSFSFYSNQPQHF. V and J are TRBV27 and TRBJ1-5; D gene unclear. Germline V gives CDR1 MNHEY, CDR2 SMNVEV (reference sequence). V was pared by 3 bases and J by 0 bases, with 9 bases between. The CDR3 contains 15 residues.

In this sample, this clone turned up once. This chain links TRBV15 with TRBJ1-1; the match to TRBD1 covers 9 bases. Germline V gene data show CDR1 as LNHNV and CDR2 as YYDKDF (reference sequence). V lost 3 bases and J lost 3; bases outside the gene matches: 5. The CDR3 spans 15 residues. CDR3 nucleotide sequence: TGTGCCACCAGCAGGATGGGACAGGGTCACACTGAAGCTTTCTTT. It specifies CATSRMGQGHTEAFF.

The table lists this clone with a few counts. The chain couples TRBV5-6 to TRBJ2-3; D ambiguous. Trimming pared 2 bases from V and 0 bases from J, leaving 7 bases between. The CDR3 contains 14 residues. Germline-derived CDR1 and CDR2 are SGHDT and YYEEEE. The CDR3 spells CASSFGSSTDTQYF. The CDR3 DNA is TGTGCCAGCAGCTTTGGTTCTAGCACAGATACGCAGTATTTT. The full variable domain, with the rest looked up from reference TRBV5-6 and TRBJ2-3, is DAGVTQSPTHLIKTRGQQVTLRCSPKSGHDTVSWYQQALGQGPQFIFQYYEEEERQRGNFPDRFSGHQFPNYSSELNVNALLLGDSALYLCASSFGSSTDTQYFGPGTRLTVL.

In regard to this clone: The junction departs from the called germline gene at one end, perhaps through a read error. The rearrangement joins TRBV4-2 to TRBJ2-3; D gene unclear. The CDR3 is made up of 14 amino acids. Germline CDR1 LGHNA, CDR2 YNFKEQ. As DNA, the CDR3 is TGTGCCAGCAGCCAAGAAAGGACCCAAGATACGCGGTATTTT. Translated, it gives CASSQERTQDTRYF.

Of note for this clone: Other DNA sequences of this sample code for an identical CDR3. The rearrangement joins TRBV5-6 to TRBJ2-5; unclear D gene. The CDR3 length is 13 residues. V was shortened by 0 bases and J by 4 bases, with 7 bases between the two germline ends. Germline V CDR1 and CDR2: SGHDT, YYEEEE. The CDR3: CASSLEGRETQYF. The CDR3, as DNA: TGTGCCAGCAGCTTGGAAGGGCGAGAGACCCAGTACTTC.

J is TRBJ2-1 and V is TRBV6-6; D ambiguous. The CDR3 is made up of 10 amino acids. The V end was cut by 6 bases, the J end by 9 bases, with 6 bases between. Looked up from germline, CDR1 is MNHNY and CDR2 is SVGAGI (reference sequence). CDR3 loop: CASRMGEQFF. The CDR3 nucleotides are TGTGCCAGCAGAATGGGTGAGCAGTTCTTC.